This TCR beta chain was identified in a study of blood T cell repertoires in COVID-19. Only in-frame clones appear in the TCRdb table, and some are missing; sequencing was by immunoSEQ multiplex PCR. The sample has almost 400,000 clones, 70% to 90% seen once. CDR3 length: 19 amino acids. V lost 3 bases to trimming and J lost 0 bases; unmatched junction nucleotides: 10. The source of this sequence is a woman under 40 with acute COVID-19. This sequence joins TRBV23-1 and TRBJ1-6; 8 bases are a match to TRBD1. TRBV23-1 is an ORF for which the function is uncertain. The sample comprised PBMCs or T cells enriched from blood (not recorded which). The DNA for the CDR3 is TGCGCCAGCAGTCAGAGGGGACAGGCACTACTCTCCTATAATTCACCCCTCCACTTT. This sequence encodes CASSQRGQALLSYNSPLHF.